Below, 14 T cell receptor beta chains from the same sample are listed, as sequenced in a study of blood T cell repertoires in COVID-19. The protocol was immunoSEQ multiplex PCR, while the TCRdb copy is restricted to in-frame clones and leaves out a portion. The table records around 210,000 clones, approximately 88% of them present only once. The sample was PBMCs or T cells enriched from blood (not recorded which). The receptors come from a woman aged 18-29 years who had recovered from COVID-19.

This rearrangement joins TRBV7-9 to TRBJ1-2; D is unresolved. The CDR3 has 14 residues. Deletions cut 4 bases from V and 3 bases from J, with 12 bases between. Germline lookup yields CDR1 SEHNR and CDR2 FQNEAQ (reference sequence). Here the CDR3 reads CASSSNYGDYGYTF. In DNA form, the CDR3 reads TGTGCCAGCAGCTCGAACTACGGGGACTATGGCTACACCTTC.

The V call is TRBV2, the J call TRBJ2-2; 11 nucleotides line up with TRBD2. CDR1 and CDR2 (germline): SNHLY, FYNNEI. Germline trimming cut 4 bases from V and 5 bases from J; bases unmatched to any gene: 9. This CDR3 is 17 amino acids long. In DNA, the CDR3 is TGTGCCAGCAGTGCCGCGTCTAGCGGGGGGCTGACCGGGGAGCTGTTTTTT. Residues: CASSAASSGGLTGELFF.

The chain has TRBV28 and TRBJ1-5; D is unresolved. The CDR3 has 15 amino acids. Germline V gene lookup returns CDR1 MDHEN and CDR2 SYDVKM. Trimming pared 3 bases from V and 5 bases from J, leaving 14 bases between. This CDR3 is CASSFTQYLDQPQHF. The CDR3, as DNA: TGTGCCAGCAGTTTTACCCAGTACCTCGATCAGCCCCAGCATTTT.

The sample holds one count of this clone. The rearrangement uses TRBV28 and TRBJ2-2, with D possibly matching TRBD1 (6 bases). V was clipped by 5 bases and J by 4 bases, with 11 bases between them. The germline gives CDR1 MDHEN, CDR2 SYDVKM. CDR3 size: 14 residues. The CDR3 protein is CASSRGWGTGELFF. For the CDR3, the DNA is TGTGCCAGCAGTAGGGGGTGGGGCACCGGGGAGCTGTTTTTT. The whole variable domain, filled in from reference TRBV28 and TRBJ2-2, reads DVKVTQSSRYLVKRTGEKVFLECVQDMDHENMFWYRQDPGLGLRLIYFSYDVKMKEKGDIPEGYSVSREKKERFSLILESASTNQTSMYLCASSRGWGTGELFFGEGSRLTVL.

The gene calls are TRBV19 and TRBJ1-2; D is unresolved. This CDR3 region has 12 residues. Germline V gives CDR1 LNHDA, CDR2 SQIVND (reference sequence). V lost 6 bases and J 4 bases, leaving 9 bases between the germline ends. The CDR3 sequence is CASSPESYGYTF. DNA for the CDR3: TGTGCCAGTAGCCCCGAGAGCTATGGCTACACCTTC.

V and J are TRBV7-9 and TRBJ2-5; D is ambiguous. The CDR3 sequence is 13 residues long. V lost 8 bases to trimming and J lost 3 bases, with 13 bases between them. Germline-derived CDR1 and CDR2 are SEHNR and FQNEAQ (reference sequence). The CDR3 bases are TGTGCCAGCGCCCTACCCGTAAAAGAGACCCAGTACTTC. This codes for CASALPVKETQYF.

This chain joins TRBV6-2 or TRBV6-3 and TRBJ2-3, with a tentative D call TRBD1 (6 bases). V gave up 5 bases and J gave up 5 bases, with 8 bases separating them. In germline, CDR1 is MNHEY, CDR2 SVGEGT. This CDR3 has 12 amino acids. CDR3 sequence reads: CASSRQEDTQYF. The CDR3 DNA reads as TGTGCCAGCAGTCGACAGGAAGATACGCAGTATTTT.

The chain combines TRBV9 with TRBJ2-7; 8 bases are a match to TRBD2. V gave up 2 bases and J gave up 5 bases; unmatched junction bases: 12. The CDR3 totals 16 residues. The germline V gene has CDR1 SGDLS and CDR2 YYNGEE. CDR3 region: CASSVNTGGPRDEQYF. Here the CDR3 DNA reads TGTGCCAGCAGCGTGAACACGGGGGGGCCTCGCGACGAGCAGTACTTC.

As DNA, the CDR3 is TGTGCCAGCAGCAAGGGGAGGAATGGCTACACCTTC. Amino acid sequence: CASSKGRNGYTF. V gene TRBV12-3 or TRBV12-4 combines with J gene TRBJ1-2; tentatively, D is TRBD1 (5 bases). This CDR3 has 12 amino acids. V dropped 6 bases and J dropped 6 bases, with 11 bases sitting between them.

The chain links TRBV7-6 to TRBJ1-2, with D maybe TRBD1 (6 bases). CDR3 size: 16 residues. Germline V CDR1 and CDR2: SGHVS, FNYEAQ. V lost 5 bases and J 3 bases, leaving 19 bases between the germline ends. The CDR3 loop is CASSPSGGASHYGYTF. In DNA form, the CDR3 reads TGTGCCAGCAGCCCAAGCGGGGGCGCGAGTCACTATGGCTACACCTTC.

The chain uses TRBV28 and TRBJ2-5, with a weak D call TRBD2 (7 bases). The V end was cut by 7 bases, the J end by 1 base, with 13 bases between. This CDR3 is 14 amino acids long. From germline, CDR1 is MDHEN and CDR2 SYDVKM. Here the CDR3 DNA reads TGTGCCAGCACATCCGGGGGGCCCCAAGAGACCCAGTACTTC. Translating it yields CASTSGGPQETQYF. The full variable domain, completed using reference TRBV28 and TRBJ2-5, is DVKVTQSSRYLVKRTGEKVFLECVQDMDHENMFWYRQDPGLGLRLIYFSYDVKMKEKGDIPEGYSVSREKKERFSLILESASTNQTSMYLCASTSGGPQETQYFGPGTRLLVL.

V usage is TRBV12-3 or TRBV12-4 and J usage is TRBJ1-5; no reliable D call. Trimming removed 4 bases from V and 4 bases from J, with 8 bases in between. This CDR3 spans 13 amino acids. The CDR3 is CASSYGPNQPQHF. DNA of the CDR3: TGTGCCAGCAGTTATGGCCCTAATCAGCCCCAGCATTTT.

The J gene is TRBJ2-7, the V gene TRBV19, with 9 nucleotides matching TRBD2. The junction had 12 bases not matched to a gene; V was cut back by 5 bases and J by 7 bases. Germline CDR1 is LNHDA and CDR2 is SQIVND (reference sequence). The CDR3 contains 15 residues. Here the CDR3 reads CASSLRAGGGREQYF. The CDR3 region has the DNA TGTGCCAGTAGTCTACGAGCGGGGGGCGGCCGAGAGCAGTACTTC.

J is TRBJ2-7 and V is TRBV27, with 10 bases fitting TRBD1. Per the germline V gene, CDR1 is MNHEY and CDR2 is SMNVEV (reference sequence). The junction had 3 bases not matched to a gene; V was cut back by 6 bases and J by 4 bases. CDR3 size: 13 residues. Written as DNA, the CDR3 is TGTGCCAGCAGGGGACAGGGGACTTACGAGCAGTACTTC. As protein: CASRGQGTYEQYF.